Each of the 12 T cell receptor beta chains below was sequenced from the same sample in a study of CD8+ T cells in alopecia areata. RNA was extracted and reverse transcribed into cDNA as the sequencing template. Sequencing was performed with immunoSEQ multiplex PCR; in TCRdb, only in-frame clones are kept and a portion is missing. The sample records about 250,000 clones, 67% being singletons. The specimen was CD4+ T cells sorted from blood, collected at week 0. These receptors originate from a human donor with alopecia areata.

The V and J genes are TRBV25-1 and TRBJ2-5; 8 bases fit TRBD1. CDR3 length: 15 amino acids. V shed 1 base, J shed 7 bases, and the junction held 8 bases outside the gene matches. Looked up from germline, CDR1 is MGHDK and CDR2 is SYGVNS. The CDR3 sequence is CASSEFQTGEVTQYF. The CDR3 DNA sequence: TGTGCCAGCAGTGAATTCCAGACAGGGGAGGTGACCCAGTACTTC.

The J gene is TRBJ2-7, the V gene TRBV30, with 8 bases aligning to TRBD2. This CDR3 is 14 amino acids long. The germline gives CDR1 GTSNPN, CDR2 SVGIG (reference sequence). The V gene end was trimmed by 5 bases and the J gene end by 5 bases; junction bases not matched to a gene: 11. CDR3 DNA sequence: TGTGCCTGGGGCCGGGGGGGAAATGCAAACGAGCAGTACTTC. Residues: CAWGRGGNANEQYF.

The rearrangement links TRBV18 to TRBJ2-3; D is uncertain. Germline lookup yields CDR1 KGHSH and CDR2 LQKENI. The CDR3 length is 15 residues. Trimming removed 0 bases from V and 0 bases from J, with 7 bases in between. The CDR3 spells CASSPPSGSTDTQYF. CDR3 in DNA: TGTGCCAGCTCACCACCTAGTGGGAGCACAGATACGCAGTATTTT. Full variable domain (missing parts from reference TRBV18 and TRBJ2-3): NAGVMQNPRHLVRRRGQEARLRCSPMKGHSHVYWYRQLPEEGLKFMVYLQKENIIDESGMPKERFSAEFPKEGPSILRIQQVVRGDSAAYFCASSPPSGSTDTQYFGPGTRLTVL.

V and J are TRBV7-2 and TRBJ2-4; D is unclear. The CDR3 is made up of 15 amino acids. V was clipped by 2 bases and J by 3 bases, with 11 bases between them. Germline V CDR1 and CDR2: SGHTA, FQGNSA. CDR3 nucleotide sequence: TGTGCCAGCAGCTTAAGCTACGCCGACAAAAACATTCAGTACTTC. It encodes CASSLSYADKNIQYF.

The genes are TRBV29-1 and TRBJ2-1; D is ambiguous. V was shortened by 6 bases and J by 9 bases, with 9 bases between the two germline ends. Germline-derived CDR1 and CDR2 are SQVTM and ANQGSEA. This CDR3 is 10 amino acids long. CDR3 DNA: TGCAGCGTACACCTGGGTGAGCAGTTCTTC. Translating it yields CSVHLGEQFF.

This clone came up a few times. J is TRBJ2-3 and V is TRBV9; 10 bases are shared with TRBD2. The CDR3 runs 15 residues. Trimming took 0 bases from V and 6 from J; bases not matched to a gene: 4. From germline, CDR1 is SGDLS and CDR2 YYNGEE. Here the CDR3 DNA reads TGTGCCAGCAGCGTAGGGCTAGCGGGGGAGGATACGCAGTATTTT. Amino acids: CASSVGLAGEDTQYF. The full variable domain, completed using reference TRBV9 and TRBJ2-3, is DSGVTQTPKHLITATGQRVTLRCSPRSGDLSVYWYQQSLDQGLQFLIQYYNGEERAKGNILERFSAQQFPDLHSELNLSSLELGDSALYFCASSVGLAGEDTQYFGPGTRLTVL.

The genes are TRBV4-2 and TRBJ1-2, with 9 bases fitting TRBD1. J gave up 4 bases and V 4 bases, and 7 bases lay outside the gene matches. The V gene's germline CDR1 is LGHNA and CDR2 YNFKEQ. The CDR3 length is 15 residues. DNA for the CDR3: TGTGCCAGCAGCCCCAACAGGGGGCTGGTCTATGGCTACACCTTC. This codes for CASSPNRGLVYGYTF.

This clone was counted only a few times. The rearrangement joins TRBV29-1 to TRBJ1-2; unclear D gene. CDR3 length: 12 residues. Trimming took off 4 bases at V and 5 bases at J, with 11 bases between the two ends. Germline CDR1 reads SQVTM; CDR2 reads ANQGSEA. CDR3 DNA sequence: TGCAGCGTTGCTCCGGACGGGTATGGCTACACCTTC. This sequence encodes CSVAPDGYGYTF.

This chain joins TRBV10-2 and TRBJ2-3; D call uncertain. CDR3 length equals 13 residues. Trimming removed 0 bases from V and 7 bases from J, with 8 bases in between. Germline-derived CDR1 and CDR2 are WSHSY and SAAADI. The CDR3 nucleotides are TGCGCCAGCAGTGAGTCGAAAGGGAATACGCAGTATTTT. It yields the protein CASSESKGNTQYF.

The chain couples TRBV7-9 to TRBJ2-1; D might be TRBD2 (6 bases). This CDR3 contains 15 residues. The V and J ends lost 6 bases and 4 bases respectively, with 16 bases between them. Germline V lookup: CDR1 SEHNR, CDR2 FQNEAQ (reference sequence). Here the CDR3 reads CASSFLADLYNEQFF. The CDR3 bases are TGTGCCAGCAGTTTCTTAGCGGACCTTTACAATGAGCAGTTCTTC.

This sequence joins TRBV25-1 and TRBJ2-3; D gene unclear. The CDR3 runs to 14 residues. The germline CDR1 and CDR2 sequences are MGHDK and SYGVNS. Trimming took off 4 bases at V and 0 bases at J, with 8 bases between the two ends. The CDR3 region is CASSAPFSTDTQYF. CDR3 bases: TGTGCCAGCAGTGCCCCATTTAGCACAGATACGCAGTATTTT.

The CDR3 sequence is CASSYGSLGGEQFF. The CDR3 DNA follows: TGTGCCAGCAGTTACGGATCTCTGGGTGGAGAACAGTTCTTC. J is TRBJ2-1 and V is TRBV6-5, with unresolved D. Germline CDR1 and CDR2: MNHEY and SVGAGI. The V and J ends lost 2 bases and 13 bases respectively, with 18 bases between them. The CDR3 consists of 14 residues.